This T cell receptor beta chain appears in the sequencing data of a study of T cells in Graves' hyperthyroidism and ophthalmopathy. Overall study findings and caveats: Ophthalmopathy cases were set apart from stable hyperthyroidism by a 13 V-J model. Most expanded thyroid clonotypes above 0.001 recurred in blood.

CDR1 and CDR2 from the germline V gene are LGHDT and YNNKEL (reference sequence). CDR3 length equals 16 residues. V was shortened by 4 bases and J by 2 bases, with 16 bases between the two germline ends. Only a few counts were recorded for this clonotype. No antigen is known for it. The source material, RNA transcripts, was used to amplify TCR beta CDR3 regions. RT-PCR in the first round (using the HTBI primer set) targeted the TCR CDR3. A single record per CDR3 protein comes from TCRdb applying MiXCR to the multiplex PCR reads. This sample has about 460,000 distinct CDR3 sequences, with about 22% found just once.

The sample taken for sequencing was blood. The V and J genes are TRBV3-1 and TRBJ2-3; D unclear. The sequence was obtained from a woman in her sixties or seventies with Graves' ophthalmopathy. This CDR3 is CASSLSWITFTDTQYF. CDR3 coding DNA: TGTGCCAGCAGCCTCTCCTGGATCACATTCACAGATACGCAGTATTTT.